The 24 T cell receptor beta chains below all came from one sample that was sequenced in a study. Each CDR3 protein gets one entry after TCRdb re-called the 5' RACE reads with MiXCR. The repertoire holds about 40,000 distinct CDR3 sequences, over 15% seen once, with approximately 3% in the top ten. The sequencing sample was made of naive CD4+ T cells sorted from a lymph node. Documented subset: naive CD4+ T cells, CD4+CD45RA+CD25-. The receptors were sampled from a female donor with breast cancer.

This clonotype has at least ten counts. This chain connects TRBV7-2 to TRBJ2-3, with TRBD1 identical over 8 bases. Germline V CDR1 and CDR2: SGHTA, FQGNSA. The CDR3 length is 17 residues. The ends lost 5 bases at V and 4 bases at J; junction bases unmatched: 14. The CDR3 DNA follows: TGTGCCAGCAGCCTCCCCACAGGGGGATCGGGGCCAGATACGCAGTATTTT. This codes for CASSLPTGGSGPDTQYF.

At least ten counts were recorded for this clonotype. J is TRBJ1-4 and V is TRBV6-1; no reliable D call. Germline V gene data show CDR1 as MNHNS and CDR2 as SASEGT. V dropped 2 bases and J dropped 8 bases, with 3 bases sitting between them. The CDR3 totals 11 residues. The CDR3 region has the DNA TGTGCCAGCAGTGAATGGGAAAAACTGTTTTTT. Its protein is CASSEWEKLFF.

The chain recombines TRBV14 with TRBJ2-1; D remains ambiguous. The CDR3 is 13 residues long. The germline CDR1 and CDR2 sequences are SGHDN and FVKESK. With 0 bases removed from V and 10 bases from J, the gap between germline ends came to 10 bases. The CDR3 coding sequence is TGTGCCAGCAGCCAAGATCTCCTCGTGGAGCAGTTCTTC. Translated: CASSQDLLVEQFF.

This clonotype was seen only a few times. The rearrangement joins TRBV5-1 to TRBJ2-7, with D uncertain. Trimming took off 1 base at V and 2 bases at J, with 4 bases between the two ends. The CDR3 contains 12 residues. Germline lookup yields CDR1 SGHRS and CDR2 YFSETQ. Here the CDR3 reads CASSLNPYEQYF. CDR3 nucleotide sequence: TGCGCCAGCAGCTTGAACCCCTACGAGCAGTACTTC.

The chain carries TRBV5-1 and TRBJ2-1; 12 positions match TRBD2. The CDR3 sequence is 16 residues long. V shed 0 bases, J shed 4 bases, and the junction held 2 bases outside the gene matches. Germline V gives CDR1 SGHRS, CDR2 YFSETQ. The CDR3 region is CASSLALAGGYNEQFF. CDR3 sequence (DNA): TGCGCCAGCAGCTTGGCCCTAGCGGGAGGGTACAATGAGCAGTTCTTC. Complete variable domain (other parts from reference TRBV5-1 and TRBJ2-1): KAGVTQTPRYLIKTRGQQVTLSCSPISGHRSVSWYQQTPGQGLQFLFEYFSETQRNKGNFPGRFSGRQFSNSRSEMNVSTLELGDSALYLCASSLALAGGYNEQFFGPGTRLTVL.

The gene calls are TRBV19 and TRBJ2-1; D is ambiguous. The CDR3 contains 13 residues. Germline CDR1 and CDR2: LNHDA and SQIVND (reference sequence). V lost 0 bases, J lost 7 bases, and 7 bases lay in between. As DNA, the CDR3 is TGTGCCAGTAGTATAGAAGCGAGTAATGAGCAGTTCTTC. Its translation: CASSIEASNEQFF.

The chain employs TRBV24-1 and TRBJ2-5, with TRBD1 matching 9 bases. Trimming cost V 4 bases and J 3 bases; bases outside gene matches: 5. The CDR3 length is 15 residues. CDR1 KGHDR and CDR2 SFDVKD come from the germline V gene. Written as DNA, the CDR3 is TGTGCCACCAGTGAGCCGGGACAGGGTAAAGAGACCCAGTACTTC. Translating it yields CATSEPGQGKETQYF.

This clonotype turned up a few times. The chain links TRBV5-1 to TRBJ2-1, with 8 bases lining up with TRBD2. The CDR3 loop spans 14 amino acids. Germline CDR1 and CDR2: SGHRS and YFSETQ. With V trimmed by 4 bases and J by 5 bases, 5 bases remained unmatched. The CDR3 loop reads CASSIAGPDNEQFF. The CDR3 bases are TGCGCCAGCAGCATAGCGGGGCCAGACAATGAGCAGTTCTTC.

In the case of this clonotype: A read error may produce the germline difference seen at one junction end. This rearrangement joins TRBV6-5 to TRBJ1-4, with D possibly being TRBD1 (6 bases). This CDR3 is built from 14 residues. Germline V CDR1 and CDR2: MNHEY, SVGAGI. DNA of the CDR3: TGTGCCAGCAGTTACCAACAGGGAAATGAAAAACTGGTTTTT. It encodes CASSYQQGNEKLVF.

CDR3 loop: CATARDRGTGELFF. The CDR3 DNA reads TGTGCCACCGCTCGGGACAGGGGCACCGGGGAGCTGTTTTTT. The chain uses TRBV24-1 and TRBJ2-2; 10 bases line up with TRBD1. Trimming removed 9 bases from V and 4 bases from J; junction bases left unmatched: 4. Germline CDR1 KGHDR, CDR2 SFDVKD. This CDR3 contains 14 residues.

In regard to this clonotype: Given a much more abundant clone one base away, this may be a read error. The rearrangement uses TRBV7-9 and TRBJ1-5; D is possibly TRBD1 (5 bases). Germline CDR1 SEHNR, CDR2 FQNEAQ (reference sequence). This CDR3 contains 12 residues. The CDR3 nucleotides read TGTGCCAGAAGCTTAGACAGTCAGCCCCAGCATTTT. Its protein is CARSLDSQPQHF.

The DNA of the CDR3 is TGCAGTGTGGGGGGAGGGCCTTCTGGTGAGCAGTTCTTC. Its translation: CSVGGGPSGEQFF. The V and J genes are TRBV20-1 and TRBJ2-1; 7 bases agree with TRBD2. Germline lookup yields CDR1 DFQATT and CDR2 SNEGSKA (reference sequence). V lost 7 bases, J lost 9 bases, and 12 bases stayed unmatched. This CDR3 has 13 residues.

The CDR3 bases are TGCAGTGCTAGTCACAGGTCCCGGACAGATACGCAGTATTTT. It specifies CSASHRSRTDTQYF. The rearrangement links TRBV20-1 to TRBJ2-3; TRBD1 might be the D (5 bases). Germline V gene lookup returns CDR1 DFQATT and CDR2 SNEGSKA (reference sequence). The germline V and J ends were trimmed by 3 bases and 3 bases, with 13 bases remaining between them. This CDR3 is 14 amino acids long.

This clonotype was found many times. The genes are TRBV5-1 and TRBJ2-5; no definite D call. V was trimmed by 1 base and J by 0 bases, leaving 10 bases between them. This CDR3 has 15 residues. From germline, CDR1 is SGHRS and CDR2 YFSETQ. Here the CDR3 reads CASSLTDNYQETQYF. CDR3 nucleotide sequence: TGCGCCAGCAGCTTGACTGACAACTACCAAGAGACCCAGTACTTC.

This clonotype was counted ten times or more. This rearrangement joins TRBV5-1 to TRBJ2-7; 10 nucleotides match TRBD1. There are 15 residues in the CDR3. V shed 4 bases and J 9 bases; nucleotides not matched to a gene: 13. Germline lookup yields CDR1 SGHRS and CDR2 YFSETQ. CDR3 protein: CASSPRQGADTGQYF. As DNA, the CDR3 is TGCGCCAGCAGCCCGAGACAGGGGGCGGACACGGGGCAGTACTTC. The complete variable domain, with remaining parts taken from reference TRBV5-1 and TRBJ2-7, reads KAGVTQTPRYLIKTRGQQVTLSCSPISGHRSVSWYQQTPGQGLQFLFEYFSETQRNKGNFPGRFSGRQFSNSRSEMNVSTLELGDSALYLCASSPRQGADTGQYFGPGTRLTVT.

This clonotype has only a few counts. The DNA of the CDR3 is TGTGCCAGCAGCCCGACTGAACTAAACTATGGCTACACCTTC. Its protein product is CASSPTELNYGYTF. The rearrangement uses TRBV7-8 and TRBJ1-2; no clear D. With 5 bases removed from V and 2 bases from J, the gap between germline ends came to 12 bases. The CDR3 contains 14 residues. The germline CDR1 and CDR2 sequences are SGHVS and FQNEAQ.

This sequence joins TRBV7-2 and TRBJ1-6, with a tentative D call TRBD1 (5 bases). This CDR3 is built from 15 residues. Germline V lookup: CDR1 SGHTA, CDR2 FQGNSA. V lost 1 base, J lost 5 bases, and 9 bases lay in between. CDR3 DNA sequence: TGTGCCAGCAGCTTAGTTGGCAGGGATAATTCACCCCTCCACTTT. It specifies CASSLVGRDNSPLHF.

This clonotype appeared a few times. The genes are TRBV5-1 and TRBJ2-1, with D possibly TRBD2 on 7 matching bases. CDR3 length: 14 residues. Germline V CDR1 and CDR2: SGHRS, YFSETQ. Trimming took off 3 bases at V and 8 bases at J, with 15 bases between the two ends. The CDR3, as DNA: TGCGCCAGCAGCTCCGAGGGGGGGGAATATGAGCAGTTCTTC. Protein: CASSSEGGEYEQFF.

This clonotype was counted a few times. The genes are TRBV9 and TRBJ2-3; D is ambiguous. Germline loops: CDR1 SGDLS, CDR2 YYNGEE. This CDR3 contains 15 residues. V shed 0 bases and J shed 0 bases, with 8 bases lying between them. Written as DNA, the CDR3 is TGTGCCAGCAGCGTAGGCCCCTTTAGCACAGATACGCAGTATTTT. As protein: CASSVGPFSTDTQYF. The variable domain in full, completed from reference TRBV9 and TRBJ2-3, reads DSGVTQTPKHLITATGQRVTLRCSPRSGDLSVYWYQQSLDQGLQFLIQYYNGEERAKGNILERFSAQQFPDLHSELNLSSLELGDSALYFCASSVGPFSTDTQYFGPGTRLTVL.

This chain links TRBV20-1 with TRBJ2-1, with 10 bases fitting TRBD2. The CDR3 runs 16 residues. CDR1 and CDR2 from the germline V gene are DFQATT and SNEGSKA (reference sequence). Trimming cost V 0 bases and J 6 bases; bases outside gene matches: 8. The CDR3 spells CSARDPIAGGFNEQFF. The CDR3 coding sequence is TGCAGTGCTAGAGATCCGATAGCGGGAGGTTTCAATGAGCAGTTCTTC.

This rearrangement joins TRBV4-2 to TRBJ2-3, with D tentatively TRBD1 (6 bases). Between the trimmed V and J ends, which lost 4 bases and 2 bases, there was a span of 19 bases. CDR1 and CDR2 (germline): LGHNA, YNFKEQ. This CDR3 comprises 17 residues. CDR3 region: CASSRTDRRSHTDTQYF. DNA for the CDR3: TGTGCCAGCAGCCGAACAGACAGGAGGAGCCACACAGATACGCAGTATTTT.

In its sample, this clonotype was seen many times. The chain carries TRBV5-6 and TRBJ2-5; D gene unclear. This CDR3 is built from 12 residues. CDR1 and CDR2 (germline): SGHDT, YYEEEE. Trimming removed 1 base from V and 4 bases from J, with 5 bases in between. The CDR3, as DNA: TGTGCCAGCAGCTTGCGCACAGAGACCCAGTACTTC. Translated, it gives CASSLRTETQYF.

A note on this clonotype: One end of the junction does not line up with germline, which may come from a read error. The gene calls are TRBV6-1 and TRBJ1-1, with D possibly being TRBD1 (5 bases). Germline CDR1 is MNHNS and CDR2 is SASEGT. The CDR3 is 13 residues long. The CDR3 DNA follows: TGTGCCAGCAGGGAAGGACAGAACACTGAAGCTTTCTTT. This sequence encodes CASREGQNTEAFF.

This clonotype has ten or more counts. The V gene is TRBV7-9, the J gene TRBJ2-7; 10 bases line up with TRBD2. CDR1 and CDR2 (germline): SEHNR, FQNEAQ (reference sequence). This CDR3 comprises 14 residues. The V gene end was trimmed by 3 bases and the J gene end by 6 bases; junction bases not matched to a gene: 5. CDR3 DNA: TGTGCCAGCAGCTTGGGGCTAGCGGGAGCCGAGCAGTACTTC. Its translation is CASSLGLAGAEQYF.